The clone carrying this T cell receptor (beta chain) appeared a few times. Its antigen remains unidentified. The data were taken from a study of identical twins. Study-wide results and caveats: Beta clonotypes that were abundant in cord blood contained fewer insertions, a pattern absent from memory repertoires.

Unique molecular identifiers were present on the cDNA, which also gained a universal primer site by template switching. TCRdb re-called the 5' RACE reads through MiXCR, storing one row per CDR3 protein. The table lists 1.5 million to 2 million distinct CDR3 sequences, under 35% of them singletons. The CDR3 has 15 amino acids. Trimming stripped 0 bases from V and 4 bases from J, with 13 bases between. CDR1 and CDR2 from the germline V gene are SGHRS and YFSETQ. Healthy Caucasians supplied all donations. The chain links TRBV5-1 to TRBJ1-1; possibly TRBD1 for D (5 bases). The source is a newborn girl in good health. Sequences were obtained from cord blood. The CDR3 loop reads CASSLVPGEGTEAFF. DNA of the CDR3: TGCGCCAGCAGCTTGGTCCCGGGGGAGGGCACTGAAGCTTTCTTT.